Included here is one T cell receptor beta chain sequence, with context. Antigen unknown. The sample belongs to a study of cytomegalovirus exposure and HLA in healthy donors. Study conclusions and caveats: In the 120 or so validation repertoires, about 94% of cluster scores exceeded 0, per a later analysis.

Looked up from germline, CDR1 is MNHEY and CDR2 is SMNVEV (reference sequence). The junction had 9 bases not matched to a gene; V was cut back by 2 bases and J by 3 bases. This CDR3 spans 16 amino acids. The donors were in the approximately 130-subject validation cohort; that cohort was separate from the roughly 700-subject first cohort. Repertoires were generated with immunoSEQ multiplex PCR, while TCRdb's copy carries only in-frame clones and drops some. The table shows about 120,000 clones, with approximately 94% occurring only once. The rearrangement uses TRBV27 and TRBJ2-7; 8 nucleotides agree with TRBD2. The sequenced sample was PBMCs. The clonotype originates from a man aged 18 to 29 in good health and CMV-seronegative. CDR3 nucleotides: TGTGCCAGCAGTTTAGCCCTGCCGGGACTAGGCTACGAGCAGTACTTC. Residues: CASSLALPGLGYEQYF.